The table lists the clone carrying this T cell receptor (beta chain) with a few counts. Its target is unknown. This sample was included in a study of T cells in Graves' hyperthyroidism and ophthalmopathy. Disease duration under 2 months; hyperthyroidism patients were aged 18 to 65. The study based diagnoses on clinical symptoms, serum thyroxine and TRAb, thyroid ultrasound and orbital computed tomography. The source of the PBMCs was 8.5 to 10 ml of fresh peripheral blood. Regions amplified from RNA transcripts were the TCR beta CDR3 regions. An initial round of RT-PCR targeting the TCR CDR3 relied on the HTBI primer set. TCRdb re-called the multiplex PCR reads through MiXCR, storing one row per CDR3 protein. The sample has nearly 750,000 distinct CDR3 sequences; around a third are singletons. Study results and caveats: Blood also contained most expanded thyroid clonotypes above 0.001.

Sequencing used blood. The clonotype was recovered from a woman aged 40 to 55 with Graves' hyperthyroidism.

CDR3: CASNGGRAYEQYF. The DNA of the CDR3 is TGTGCCAGCAACGGGGGGAGAGCCTACGAGCAGTACTTC. The V gene is TRBV28, the J gene TRBJ2-7, with TRBD2 matching 7 bases. V was pared by 7 bases and J by 2 bases, with 5 bases of the junction left unmatched. The CDR3 is 13 amino acids. Germline CDR1 is MDHEN and CDR2 is SYDVKM.